These 10 T cell receptor beta chains were sequenced from one sample in a study of blood T cells in healthy people across ages (dated by TCRdb to 2013 to 2016). Library method: 5' RACE. The run used an Illumina HiSeq 2500. The second PCR ran for roughly 6 to 11 cycles and used a J-beta primer mix along with a sample-barcoded 5' primer. TCRdb applied fastp at Q25 and MiXCR to the public reads, then kept only in-frame beta chains. Rows are unified per CDR3 protein, each entry keeping the most common DNA and genes. Recorded for this sample are 1,500,000 or so distinct CDR3 sequences; under 55% of them occurred a single time. The top ten clones comprise over 3.5% of the sample. Material: blood. Receptors were obtained from a woman under 30 in good health.

The chain is built from TRBV29-1 and TRBJ2-1, with 16 bases that match TRBD2. The CDR3 is 15 residues long. The junction had 6 bases not matched to a gene; V was cut back by 6 bases and J by 7 bases. The germline V gene encodes CDR1 SQVTM and CDR2 ANQGSEA. The CDR3 region is CSVGTSGRANNEQFF. The CDR3 nucleotides read TGCAGCGTGGGGACTAGCGGGAGGGCAAATAATGAGCAGTTCTTC.

This clonotype was found a few times. CDR3: CSAGDGNTEAFF. The CDR3, as DNA: TGCAGTGCTGGGGACGGGAACACTGAAGCTTTCTTT. The V and J genes are TRBV20-1 and TRBJ1-1; weak D call: TRBD1 (5 bases). Trimming removed 5 bases from V and 1 base from J, with 8 bases in between. Germline V gives CDR1 DFQATT, CDR2 SNEGSKA (reference sequence). The CDR3 extends over 12 amino acids.

This clonotype was counted at least ten times. This chain joins TRBV20-1 and TRBJ2-3, with D possibly matching TRBD1 (6 bases). The V gene lost 6 bases and the J gene lost 0 bases, with 19 bases spanning the gap. The CDR3 contains 16 residues. Germline V gives CDR1 DFQATT, CDR2 SNEGSKA (reference sequence). In DNA, the CDR3 is TGCAGTGCAACCCCCCTGGACAGCCTTAGCACAGATACGCAGTATTTT. This encodes CSATPLDSLSTDTQYF.

This clonotype has only a few counts. The V and J genes are TRBV20-1 and TRBJ1-2; D remains ambiguous. Trimming shortened V by 1 base and J by 5 bases, and 8 bases separated the two germline ends. This CDR3 contains 12 residues. Germline V CDR1 and CDR2: DFQATT, SNEGSKA (reference sequence). CDR3 coding DNA: TGCAGTGCTAGAGTTAAAGGATATGGCTACACCTTC. It specifies CSARVKGYGYTF.

This clonotype has just a few counts. V usage is TRBV2 and J usage is TRBJ2-7; D is possibly TRBD2 (7 bases). This CDR3 contains 13 residues. The germline CDR1 and CDR2 sequences are SNHLY and FYNNEI. The V and J ends lost 9 bases and 3 bases respectively, with 15 bases between them. CDR3 sequence reads: CARQAGDNYEQYF. Written as DNA, the CDR3 is TGTGCCAGACAGGCGGGGGACAACTACGAGCAGTACTTC. Looking up the rest from reference TRBV2 and TRBJ2-7 gives the full variable domain: EPEVTQTPSHQVTQMGQEVILRCVPISNHLYFYWYRQILGQKVEFLVSFYNNEISEKSEIFDDQFSVERPDGSNFTLKIRSTKLEDSAMYFCARQAGDNYEQYFGPGTRLTVT.

The chain combines TRBV29-1 with TRBJ1-2, with D possibly TRBD1 on 5 matching bases. V lost 4 bases and J 8 bases, leaving 20 bases between the germline ends. The CDR3 extends over 14 amino acids. Germline values: CDR1 SQVTM, CDR2 ANQGSEA. CDR3 sequence: CSVGGIDSSIGYTF. CDR3 in DNA: TGCAGCGTTGGGGGGATCGACAGCTCCATCGGCTACACCTTC.

The gene calls are TRBV7-2 and TRBJ1-3; 7 nucleotides line up with TRBD1. From germline, CDR1 is SGHTA and CDR2 FQGNSA. The ends lost 5 bases at V and 0 bases at J; junction bases unmatched: 4. The CDR3 has 15 residues. The CDR3 sequence: CASSQTGFSGNTIYF. Here the CDR3 DNA reads TGTGCCAGCAGCCAGACAGGGTTCTCTGGAAACACCATATATTTT.

At least ten counts were recorded for this clonotype. The V and J genes are TRBV20-1 and TRBJ1-4; 11 nucleotides align to TRBD1. The CDR3 extends over 11 amino acids. The ends lost 6 bases at V and 10 bases at J; junction bases unmatched: 1. Germline lookup yields CDR1 DFQATT and CDR2 SNEGSKA (reference sequence). The CDR3 sequence is CSAGQGVKLFF. DNA of the CDR3: TGCAGTGCGGGACAGGGGGTAAAACTGTTTTTT.

This clonotype was picked up one time. Mismatch with germline at one junction end may stem from a read error. This chain uses TRBV6-5 with TRBJ2-7; 8 nucleotides match TRBD1. The length of the CDR3 is 15 residues. The germline V gene has CDR1 MNHEY and CDR2 SVGAGI. CDR3 DNA: TGTGCCGGCAGCTTCGACAGGGGAAGTCCCTACGAGCAGTACTTC. This gives the protein CAGSFDRGSPYEQYF.

The V gene is TRBV28, the J gene TRBJ1-3, with no clear D. With 3 bases removed from V and 0 bases from J, the gap between germline ends came to 12 bases. CDR1 MDHEN and CDR2 SYDVKM come from the germline V gene. The CDR3 totals 16 residues. The CDR3 loop reads CASSFFPRVSGNTIYF. Written as DNA, the CDR3 is TGTGCCAGCAGTTTTTTCCCCCGCGTCTCTGGAAACACCATATATTTT.